Listed here are 11 T cell receptor beta chains from one sample, sequenced in a study of T cells in Graves' hyperthyroidism and ophthalmopathy. RNA transcripts served as the template for amplifying TCR beta CDR3 regions. The study used the HTBI primer set for a first-round RT-PCR of the TCR CDR3. TCRdb recomputed calls from the multiplex PCR reads with MiXCR, one row per CDR3 protein. The table records fewer than 650,000 distinct CDR3 sequences, over 12% of them present only once. Sequencing input: blood. These receptors originate from a woman aged 18-35 years with Graves' ophthalmopathy.

The chain carries TRBV4-1 and TRBJ1-1; D call uncertain. V was trimmed by 0 bases and J by 7 bases, leaving 15 bases between them. This CDR3 has 15 residues. Per the germline V gene, CDR1 is MGHRA and CDR2 is YSYEKL. CDR3 coding DNA: TGCGCCAGCAGCCAAGAAATGAGGTATGGGGTTGAAGCTTTCTTT. It translates to CASSQEMRYGVEAFF.

Many counts were recorded for this clonotype. The J gene is TRBJ2-1, the V gene TRBV30, with a possible D match to TRBD2 (5 bases). V was pared by 0 bases and J by 2 bases, with 8 bases between. This CDR3 is 14 amino acids long. Germline V gene lookup returns CDR1 GTSNPN and CDR2 SVGIG (reference sequence). CDR3 nucleotides: TGTGCCTGGAGTGTGACTACAACCTACAATGAGCAGTTCTTC. Protein product: CAWSVTTTYNEQFF.

This clonotype has at least ten counts. The chain is built from TRBV30 and TRBJ2-2; 9 bases are a match to TRBD1. Germline CDR1 and CDR2: GTSNPN and SVGIG (reference sequence). V lost 1 base to trimming and J lost 6 bases; unmatched junction nucleotides: 3. The CDR3 consists of 14 residues. The CDR3 DNA is TGTGCCTGGAGTGCCGGGACAGGGCCCGGGGAGCTGTTTTTT. Translation: CAWSAGTGPGELFF.

In this sample, this clonotype turned up many times. V usage is TRBV7-2 and J usage is TRBJ2-7; 8 nucleotides agree with TRBD1. The V segment lost 5 bases and the J segment 0 bases; nucleotides outside the gene matches: 9. The germline V gene has CDR1 SGHTA and CDR2 FQGNSA. The CDR3 totals 16 residues. The CDR3 DNA is TGTGCCAGCAGCATGAACCGGGACAGGAGCTCCTACGAGCAGTACTTC. This codes for CASSMNRDRSSYEQYF.

This clonotype was detected ten times or more. The chain carries TRBV7-6 and TRBJ2-5; 8 nucleotides line up with TRBD1. In germline, CDR1 is SGHVS, CDR2 FNYEAQ. V was pared by 3 bases and J by 10 bases, with 13 bases of the junction left unmatched. CDR3 size: 15 residues. For the CDR3, the DNA is TGTGCCAGCAGCTTGGGACAGGACGCTATGCGTGGCCAGTACTTC. Translating gives CASSLGQDAMRGQYF.

This clonotype was recorded many times. This chain links TRBV5-1 with TRBJ1-1, with a weak D call TRBD1 (5 bases). This CDR3 has 14 amino acids. The V end was cut by 0 bases, the J end by 3 bases, with 9 bases between. Germline V CDR1 and CDR2: SGHRS, YFSETQ. This CDR3 is CASSLVGGYTEAFF. DNA for the CDR3: TGCGCCAGCAGCTTGGTTGGGGGATACACTGAAGCTTTCTTT.

This clonotype occurred many times. The V and J genes are TRBV2 and TRBJ2-7, with 8 bases matching TRBD1. The J segment lost 0 bases and the V segment lost 2 bases, leaving 3 bases of the junction unmatched. CDR3 length equals 15 residues. Germline CDR1 and CDR2: SNHLY and FYNNEI. CDR3 loop: CASSEQGANSYEQYF. DNA for the CDR3: TGTGCCAGCAGTGAACAGGGGGCGAACTCCTACGAGCAGTACTTC. Variable domain in full (rest from reference TRBV2 and TRBJ2-7): EPEVTQTPSHQVTQMGQEVILRCVPISNHLYFYWYRQILGQKVEFLVSFYNNEISEKSEIFDDQFSVERPDGSNFTLKIRSTKLEDSAMYFCASSEQGANSYEQYFGPGTRLTVT.

This chain uses TRBV9 with TRBJ2-2, with D possibly matching TRBD1 (6 bases). CDR1 is SGDLS, CDR2 YYNGEE, per germline. CDR3 length equals 15 residues. Trimming cost V 4 bases and J 2 bases, with 12 bases left between them. CDR3 amino acids: CASSFAGGNTGELFF. CDR3 nucleotides: TGTGCCAGCAGCTTCGCTGGGGGCAACACCGGGGAGCTGTTTTTT.

This clonotype appeared many times. This rearrangement joins TRBV5-1 to TRBJ2-7, with D possibly matching TRBD1 (5 bases). The germline V gene encodes CDR1 SGHRS and CDR2 YFSETQ. This CDR3 comprises 14 residues. Trimming removed 5 bases from V and 1 base from J, with 13 bases in between. This chain's CDR3 is CASSPSTASYEQYF. DNA of the CDR3: TGCGCCAGCAGTCCCTCGACAGCATCCTACGAGCAGTACTTC. The entire variable domain, with the rest obtained from reference TRBV5-1 and TRBJ2-7, is as follows: KAGVTQTPRYLIKTRGQQVTLSCSPISGHRSVSWYQQTPGQGLQFLFEYFSETQRNKGNFPGRFSGRQFSNSRSEMNVSTLELGDSALYLCASSPSTASYEQYFGPGTRLTVT.

The table lists this clonotype with a few counts. The chain joins TRBV9 to TRBJ2-7, with 8 nucleotides matching TRBD2. There are 16 residues in the CDR3. Trimming removed 4 bases from V and 7 bases from J; junction bases left unmatched: 16. Germline V gene lookup returns CDR1 SGDLS and CDR2 YYNGEE. The CDR3 reads CASSSSSRASGGEQYF. The DNA for the CDR3 is TGTGCCAGCAGCTCCAGCTCCAGGGCTTCGGGGGGGGAGCAGTACTTC.

This clonotype was recorded many times. This chain joins TRBV10-3 and TRBJ1-3, with 7 bases identical to TRBD1. Trimming removed 3 bases from V and 1 base from J; junction bases left unmatched: 12. The germline CDR1 and CDR2 sequences are ENHRY and SYGVKD. This CDR3 comprises 18 residues. CDR3 loop: CAISDPPGTDESGNTIYF. In DNA, the CDR3 is TGTGCCATCAGTGACCCTCCCGGGACAGATGAGTCTGGAAACACCATATATTTT.